This TCR beta chain comes out of a study of blood T cell repertoires in COVID-19. Study-level background: Sample material is recorded as cDNA or gDNA derived from T cells, B-cell-depleted T cells, or PBMCs.

CDR3 length: 12 amino acids. V was shortened by 4 bases and J by 7 bases, with 8 bases between the two germline ends. Germline V gene lookup returns CDR1 MGHRA and CDR2 YSYEKL. Per the authors' pipeline: The authors estimated nucleated cell counts from reference gene primer amplification. Profiled with immunoSEQ multiplex PCR; TCRdb holds only in-frame clones, not every one. V, J and clone size are those of that table, while D and trimming were read from the DNA. The sample has about 220,000 clones, 88% seen once; the top ten hold 14% to 15%. The chain employs TRBV4-1 and TRBJ2-1; D is ambiguous. Sequencing was performed on PBMCs or T cells enriched from blood (not recorded which). The clonotype comes from a woman in her 50s with acute COVID-19. The CDR3 is CASSPYRNEQFF. In DNA, the CDR3 is TGCGCCAGCAGCCCCTACCGGAATGAGCAGTTCTTC.